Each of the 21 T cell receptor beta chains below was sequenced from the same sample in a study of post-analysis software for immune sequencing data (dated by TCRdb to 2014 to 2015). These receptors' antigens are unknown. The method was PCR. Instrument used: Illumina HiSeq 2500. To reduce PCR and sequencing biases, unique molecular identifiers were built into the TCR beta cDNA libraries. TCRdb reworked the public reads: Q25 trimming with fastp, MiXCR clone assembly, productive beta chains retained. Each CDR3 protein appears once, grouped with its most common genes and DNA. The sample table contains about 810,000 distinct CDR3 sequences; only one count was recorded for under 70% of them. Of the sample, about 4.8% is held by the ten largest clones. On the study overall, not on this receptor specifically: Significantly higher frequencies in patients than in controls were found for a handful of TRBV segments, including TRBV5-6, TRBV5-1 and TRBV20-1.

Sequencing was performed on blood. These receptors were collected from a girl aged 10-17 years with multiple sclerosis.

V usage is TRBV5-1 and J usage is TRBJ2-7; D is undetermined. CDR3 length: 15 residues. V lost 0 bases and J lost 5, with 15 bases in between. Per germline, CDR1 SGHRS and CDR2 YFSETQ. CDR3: CASSLGASISHEQYF. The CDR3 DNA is TGCGCCAGCAGCTTGGGGGCCAGCATTTCCCACGAGCAGTACTTC.

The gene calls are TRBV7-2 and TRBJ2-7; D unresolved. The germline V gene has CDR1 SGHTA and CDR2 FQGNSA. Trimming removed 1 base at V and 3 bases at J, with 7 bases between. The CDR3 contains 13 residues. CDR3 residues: CASSLEDRYEQYF. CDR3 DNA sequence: TGTGCCAGCAGCTTAGAGGACCGCTACGAGCAGTACTTC.

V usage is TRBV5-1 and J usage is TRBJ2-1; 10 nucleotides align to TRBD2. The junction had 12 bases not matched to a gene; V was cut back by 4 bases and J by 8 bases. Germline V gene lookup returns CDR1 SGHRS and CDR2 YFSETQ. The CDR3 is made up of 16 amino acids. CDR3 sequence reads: CASSRTGSSGSYEQFF. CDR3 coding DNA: TGCGCCAGCAGCCGGACGGGCTCTAGCGGGAGCTATGAGCAGTTCTTC.

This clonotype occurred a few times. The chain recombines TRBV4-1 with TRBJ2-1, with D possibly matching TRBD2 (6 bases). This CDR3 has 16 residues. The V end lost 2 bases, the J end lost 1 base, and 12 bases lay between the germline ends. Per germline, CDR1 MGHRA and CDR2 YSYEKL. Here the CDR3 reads CASSQLAPNSYNEQFF. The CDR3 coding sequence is TGCGCCAGCAGCCAACTAGCGCCCAATTCCTACAATGAGCAGTTCTTC.

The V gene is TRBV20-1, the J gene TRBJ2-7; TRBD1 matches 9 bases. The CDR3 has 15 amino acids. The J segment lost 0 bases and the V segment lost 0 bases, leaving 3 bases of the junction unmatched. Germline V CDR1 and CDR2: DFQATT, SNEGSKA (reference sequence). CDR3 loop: CSAREGTGSSYEQYF. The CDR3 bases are TGCAGTGCTAGAGAGGGGACAGGGAGCTCCTACGAGCAGTACTTC.

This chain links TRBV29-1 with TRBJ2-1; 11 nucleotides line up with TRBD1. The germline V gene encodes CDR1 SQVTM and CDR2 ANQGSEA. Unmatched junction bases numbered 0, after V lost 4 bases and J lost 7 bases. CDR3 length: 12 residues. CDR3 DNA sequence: TGCAGCGTTGGGGACAGGGGGAATGAGCAGTTCTTC. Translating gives CSVGDRGNEQFF.

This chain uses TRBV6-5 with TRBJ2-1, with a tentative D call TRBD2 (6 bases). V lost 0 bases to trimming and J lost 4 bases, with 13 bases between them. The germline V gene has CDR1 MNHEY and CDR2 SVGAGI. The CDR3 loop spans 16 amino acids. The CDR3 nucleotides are TGTGCCAGCAGTTACTCAGTCGGGACTGGATACAATGAGCAGTTCTTC. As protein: CASSYSVGTGYNEQFF.

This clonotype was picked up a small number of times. As DNA, the CDR3 is TGTGCCAGCAGCTTCAATAGGGGTCCCGGGACAGGATACAATGAGCAGTTCTTC. It encodes CASSFNRGPGTGYNEQFF. This sequence joins TRBV7-9 and TRBJ2-1, with 8 bases that match TRBD1. The CDR3 covers 18 residues. Germline CDR1 and CDR2: SEHNR and FQNEAQ (reference sequence). V lost 3 bases and J lost 4; bases outside the gene matches: 14.

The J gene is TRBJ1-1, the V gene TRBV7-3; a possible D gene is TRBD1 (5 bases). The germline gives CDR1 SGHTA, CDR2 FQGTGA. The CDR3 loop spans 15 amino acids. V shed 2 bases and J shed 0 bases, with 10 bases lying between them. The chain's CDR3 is CASSLGDSLNTEAFF. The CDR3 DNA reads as TGTGCCAGCAGCTTAGGTGACAGCTTGAACACTGAAGCTTTCTTT.

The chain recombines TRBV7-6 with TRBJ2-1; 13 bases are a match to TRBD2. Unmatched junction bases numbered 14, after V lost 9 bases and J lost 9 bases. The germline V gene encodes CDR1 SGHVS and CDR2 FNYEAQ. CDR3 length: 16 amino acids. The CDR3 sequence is CASSQRTSGGGGEQFF. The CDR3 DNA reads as TGTGCCAGTAGCCAGAGGACTAGCGGGGGAGGGGGTGAGCAGTTCTTC.

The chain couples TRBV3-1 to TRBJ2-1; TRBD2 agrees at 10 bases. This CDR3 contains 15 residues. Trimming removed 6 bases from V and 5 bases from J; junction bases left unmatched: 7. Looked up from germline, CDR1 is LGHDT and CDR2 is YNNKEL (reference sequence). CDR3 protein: CASSQRGGRNNEQFF. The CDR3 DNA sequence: TGTGCCAGCAGTCAGCGGGGGGGCCGAAACAATGAGCAGTTCTTC.

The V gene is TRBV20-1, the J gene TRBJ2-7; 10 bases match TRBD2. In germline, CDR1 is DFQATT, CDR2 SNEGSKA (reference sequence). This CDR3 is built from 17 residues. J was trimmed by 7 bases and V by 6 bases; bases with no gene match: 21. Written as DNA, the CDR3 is TGCAGTGCAATCCCTCCACGCCGGCCTAGCGGGAGCGGTGAGCAGTACTTC. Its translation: CSAIPPRRPSGSGEQYF.

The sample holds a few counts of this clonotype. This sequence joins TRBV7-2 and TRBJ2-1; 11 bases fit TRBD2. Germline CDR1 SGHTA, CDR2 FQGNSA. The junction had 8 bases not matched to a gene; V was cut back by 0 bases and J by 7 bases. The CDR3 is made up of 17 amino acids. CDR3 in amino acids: CASSLALLAGDPNEQFF. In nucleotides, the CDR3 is TGTGCCAGCAGCTTAGCATTACTAGCGGGAGACCCTAATGAGCAGTTCTTC. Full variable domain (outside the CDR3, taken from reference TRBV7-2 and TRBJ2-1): GAGVSQSPSNKVTEKGKDVELRCDPISGHTALYWYRQSLGQGLEFLIYFQGNSAPDKSGLPSDRFSAERTGGSVSTLTIQRTQQEDSAVYLCASSLALLAGDPNEQFFGPGTRLTVL.

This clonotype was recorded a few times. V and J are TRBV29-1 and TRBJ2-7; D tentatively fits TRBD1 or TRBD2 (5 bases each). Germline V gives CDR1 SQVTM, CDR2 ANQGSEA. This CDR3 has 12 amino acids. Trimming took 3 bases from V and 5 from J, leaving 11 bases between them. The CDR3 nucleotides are TGCAGCGTTGACCCAGGGAGCGACGAGCAGTACTTC. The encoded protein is CSVDPGSDEQYF.

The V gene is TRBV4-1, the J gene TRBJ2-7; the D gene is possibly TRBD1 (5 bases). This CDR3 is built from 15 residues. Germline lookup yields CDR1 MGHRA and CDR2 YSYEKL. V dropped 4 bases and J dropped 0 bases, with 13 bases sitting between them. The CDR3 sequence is CASSLSADSSYEQYF. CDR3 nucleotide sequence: TGCGCCAGCAGCCTTTCTGCAGACAGCTCCTACGAGCAGTACTTC.

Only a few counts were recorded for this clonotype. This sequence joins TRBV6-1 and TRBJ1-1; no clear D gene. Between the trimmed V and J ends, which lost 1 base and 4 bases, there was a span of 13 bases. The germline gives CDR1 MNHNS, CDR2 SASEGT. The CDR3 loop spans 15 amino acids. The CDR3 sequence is CASSEDGRWGTEAFF. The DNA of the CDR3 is TGTGCCAGCAGTGAAGATGGTCGCTGGGGCACTGAAGCTTTCTTT.

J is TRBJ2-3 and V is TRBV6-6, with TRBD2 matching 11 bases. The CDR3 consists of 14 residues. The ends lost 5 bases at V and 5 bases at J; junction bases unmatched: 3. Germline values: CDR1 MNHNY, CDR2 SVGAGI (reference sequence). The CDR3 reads CASSLGLAEDTQYF. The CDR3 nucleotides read TGTGCCAGCAGTCTGGGACTAGCGGAAGATACGCAGTATTTT.

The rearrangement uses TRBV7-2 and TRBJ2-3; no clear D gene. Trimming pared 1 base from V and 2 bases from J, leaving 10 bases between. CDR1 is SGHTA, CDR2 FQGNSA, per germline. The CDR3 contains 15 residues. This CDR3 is CASSLEGRNTDTQYF. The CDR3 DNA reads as TGTGCCAGCAGCTTAGAGGGCCGAAACACAGATACGCAGTATTTT.

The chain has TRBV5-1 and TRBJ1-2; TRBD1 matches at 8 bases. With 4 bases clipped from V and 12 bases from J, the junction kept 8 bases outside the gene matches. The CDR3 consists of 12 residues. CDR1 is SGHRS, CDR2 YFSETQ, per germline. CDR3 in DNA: TGCGCCAGCAGCCCCGGACAGGGCGGCCACACCTTC. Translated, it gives CASSPGQGGHTF. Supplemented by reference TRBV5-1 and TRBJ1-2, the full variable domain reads KAGVTQTPRYLIKTRGQQVTLSCSPISGHRSVSWYQQTPGQGLQFLFEYFSETQRNKGNFPGRFSGRQFSNSRSEMNVSTLELGDSALYLCASSPGQGGHTFGSGTRLTVV.

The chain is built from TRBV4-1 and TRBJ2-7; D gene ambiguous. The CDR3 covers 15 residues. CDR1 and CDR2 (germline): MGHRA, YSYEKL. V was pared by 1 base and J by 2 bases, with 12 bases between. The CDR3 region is CASSQVLATPYEQYF. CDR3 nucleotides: TGCGCCAGCAGCCAAGTCCTGGCTACCCCCTACGAGCAGTACTTC.

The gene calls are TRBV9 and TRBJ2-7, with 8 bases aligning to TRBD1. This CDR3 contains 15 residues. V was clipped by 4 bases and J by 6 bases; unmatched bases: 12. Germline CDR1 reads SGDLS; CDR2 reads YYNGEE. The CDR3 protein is CASSLLDRGIGEQYF. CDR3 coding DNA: TGTGCCAGCAGCCTTCTCGACAGGGGAATTGGCGAGCAGTACTTC.